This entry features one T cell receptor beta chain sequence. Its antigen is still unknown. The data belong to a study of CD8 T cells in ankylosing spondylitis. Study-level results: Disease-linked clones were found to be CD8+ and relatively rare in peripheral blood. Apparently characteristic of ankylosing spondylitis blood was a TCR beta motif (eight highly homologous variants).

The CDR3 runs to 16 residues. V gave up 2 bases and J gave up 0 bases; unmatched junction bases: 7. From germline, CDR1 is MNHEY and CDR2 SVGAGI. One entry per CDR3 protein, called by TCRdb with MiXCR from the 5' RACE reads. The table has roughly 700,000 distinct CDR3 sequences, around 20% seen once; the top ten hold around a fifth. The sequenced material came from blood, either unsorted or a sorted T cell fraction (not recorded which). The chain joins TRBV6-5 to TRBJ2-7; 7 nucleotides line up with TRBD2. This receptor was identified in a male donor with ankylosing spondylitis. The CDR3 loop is CASSYRLAASSYEQYF. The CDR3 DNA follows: TGTGCCAGCAGTTACCGGCTAGCGGCCAGCTCCTACGAGCAGTACTTC.